Described below is a single T cell receptor beta chain sequence and its context. No antigen is known for it. Germline CDR1 is SGHVS and CDR2 is FQNEAQ. The ends lost 5 bases at V and 0 bases at J; junction bases unmatched: 8. The CDR3 has 17 residues. The entry originates in a study of blood T cells in healthy people across ages. Isolation recovered at least 6 million PBMCs from every sample. The study's findings and limits: More naive CD4+ cells and higher diversity marked long-lived donors relative to aged donors.

A second PCR of 7 to 11 cycles used a sample-barcoded 5' primer and a J-beta primer mix. Template switching added a 12-random-nucleotide identifier to every cDNA molecule. Sequencing yielded, for each sample, at least 3 million paired-end reads carrying CDR3. TCRdb re-analysed the 5' RACE reads in MiXCR, keeping a single row per CDR3 protein. This table has 1.5 million to 1.8 million distinct CDR3 sequences, roughly two fifths appearing once. Sequencing was done on a sample of blood. The TCR sequence derives from a young woman in good health. The chain joins TRBV7-8 to TRBJ2-3; 10 bases match TRBD1. CDR3: CASSPRDRGPSTDTQYF. CDR3 DNA sequence: TGTGCCAGCAGCCCACGTGACAGGGGGCCCAGCACAGATACGCAGTATTTT.